This paragraph reports one T cell receptor beta chain. Germline V gives CDR1 MDHEN, CDR2 SYDVKM. Trimming removed 4 bases from V and 7 bases from J; junction bases left unmatched: 5. This CDR3 comprises 13 residues. Under the authors' procedure: Estimation of nucleated cell counts relied on the amplification of reference gene primers. Clones were read by immunoSEQ multiplex PCR, and TCRdb kept only the in-frame ones, dropping some. V and J calls and clone size are those listed in that table; D and trimming were worked out from the DNA. The sample consists of 30,000 to 40,000 clones, approximately 78% of them appearing once. The sample comes from a study of blood T cell repertoires in COVID-19. On the study more broadly: Samples came from the United States, Italy and Spain, spanning acute and convalescent COVID-19. PBMCs, B-cell-depleted T cells, or T cells were the source of the cDNA or gDNA that made up the material.

Sequenced: peripheral blood. J is TRBJ1-2 and V is TRBV28, with 8 bases aligning to TRBD1. The clonotype was recovered from a man older than 75 with active or convalescent COVID-19. The CDR3 region has the DNA TGTGCCAGCAGTTCCCCGGGGACAGGTGGCTACACCTTC. Residues: CASSSPGTGGYTF.